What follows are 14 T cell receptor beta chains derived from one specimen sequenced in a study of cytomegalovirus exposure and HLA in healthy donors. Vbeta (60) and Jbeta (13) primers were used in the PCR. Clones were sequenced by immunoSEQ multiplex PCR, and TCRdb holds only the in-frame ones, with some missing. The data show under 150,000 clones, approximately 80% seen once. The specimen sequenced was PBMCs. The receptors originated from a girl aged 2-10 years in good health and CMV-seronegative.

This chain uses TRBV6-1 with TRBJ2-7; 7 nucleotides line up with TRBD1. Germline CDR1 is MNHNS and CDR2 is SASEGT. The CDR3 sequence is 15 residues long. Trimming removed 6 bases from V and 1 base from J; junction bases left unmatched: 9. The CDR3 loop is CASRKRDRGSYEQYF. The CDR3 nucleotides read TGTGCCAGCAGGAAACGGGACAGAGGGTCCTACGAGCAGTACTTC.

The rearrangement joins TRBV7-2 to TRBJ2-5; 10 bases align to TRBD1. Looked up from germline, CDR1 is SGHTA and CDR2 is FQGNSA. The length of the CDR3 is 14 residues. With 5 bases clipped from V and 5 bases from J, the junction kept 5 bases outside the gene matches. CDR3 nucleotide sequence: TGTGCCAGCAGCCCCTGGGACAGGGGTGAGACCCAGTACTTC. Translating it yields CASSPWDRGETQYF.

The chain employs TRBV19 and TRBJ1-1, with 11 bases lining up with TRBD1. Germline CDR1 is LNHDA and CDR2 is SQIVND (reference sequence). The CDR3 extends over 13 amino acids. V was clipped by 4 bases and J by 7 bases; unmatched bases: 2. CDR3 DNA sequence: TGTGCCAGTAGTACCGGGACAGGGGGTGAAGCTTTCTTT. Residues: CASSTGTGGEAFF.

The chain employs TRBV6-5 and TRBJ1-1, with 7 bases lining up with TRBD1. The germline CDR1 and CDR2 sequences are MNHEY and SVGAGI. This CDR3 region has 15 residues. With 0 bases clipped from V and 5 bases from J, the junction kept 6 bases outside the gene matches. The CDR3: CASSYSGGRLTEAFF. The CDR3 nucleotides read TGTGCCAGCAGTTACTCAGGGGGCAGGTTAACTGAAGCTTTCTTT.

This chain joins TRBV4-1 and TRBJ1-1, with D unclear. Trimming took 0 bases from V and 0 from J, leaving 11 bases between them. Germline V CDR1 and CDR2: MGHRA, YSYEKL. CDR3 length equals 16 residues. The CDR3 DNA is TGCGCCAGCAGCCAAGATCCCCTACGGTTGAACACTGAAGCTTTCTTT. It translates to CASSQDPLRLNTEAFF.

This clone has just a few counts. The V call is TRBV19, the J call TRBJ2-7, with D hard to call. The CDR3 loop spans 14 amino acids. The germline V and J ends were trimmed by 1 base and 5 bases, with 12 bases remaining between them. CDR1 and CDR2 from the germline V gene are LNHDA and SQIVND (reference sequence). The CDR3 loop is CASSIAPRGHEQYF. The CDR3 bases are TGTGCCAGTAGTATAGCCCCACGCGGCCACGAGCAGTACTTC.

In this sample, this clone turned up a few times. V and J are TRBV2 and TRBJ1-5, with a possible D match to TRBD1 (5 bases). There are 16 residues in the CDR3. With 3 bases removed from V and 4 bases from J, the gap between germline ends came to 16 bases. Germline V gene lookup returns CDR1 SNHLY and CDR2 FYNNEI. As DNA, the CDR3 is TGTGCCAGCAGTGACGATATTGGGGCAGAGAATCAGCCCCAGCATTTT. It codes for CASSDDIGAENQPQHF. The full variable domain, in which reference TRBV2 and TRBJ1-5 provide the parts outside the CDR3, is EPEVTQTPSHQVTQMGQEVILRCVPISNHLYFYWYRQILGQKVEFLVSFYNNEISEKSEIFDDQFSVERPDGSNFTLKIRSTKLEDSAMYFCASSDDIGAENQPQHFGDGTRLSIL.

The CDR3 protein is CASSRGGGGAETQYF. DNA of the CDR3: TGTGCCAGCAGCCGGGGAGGCGGGGGGGCGGAGACCCAGTACTTC. The chain combines TRBV7-2 with TRBJ2-5; 9 bases align to TRBD2. Germline V CDR1 and CDR2: SGHTA, FQGNSA. V dropped 5 bases and J dropped 5; count of bases not matched to a gene: 9. This CDR3 spans 15 amino acids.

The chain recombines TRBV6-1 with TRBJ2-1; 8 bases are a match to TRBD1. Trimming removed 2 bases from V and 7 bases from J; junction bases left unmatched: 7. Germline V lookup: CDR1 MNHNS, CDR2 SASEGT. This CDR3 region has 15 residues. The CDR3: CASSELTGVRNEQFF. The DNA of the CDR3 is TGTGCCAGCAGTGAATTGACAGGGGTGAGGAATGAGCAGTTCTTC.

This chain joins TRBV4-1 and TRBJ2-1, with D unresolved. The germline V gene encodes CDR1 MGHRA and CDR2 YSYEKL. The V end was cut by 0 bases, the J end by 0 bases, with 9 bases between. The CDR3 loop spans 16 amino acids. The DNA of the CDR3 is TGCGCCAGCAGCCAAGAATGGCGGAGCTCCTACAATGAGCAGTTCTTC. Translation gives CASSQEWRSSYNEQFF.

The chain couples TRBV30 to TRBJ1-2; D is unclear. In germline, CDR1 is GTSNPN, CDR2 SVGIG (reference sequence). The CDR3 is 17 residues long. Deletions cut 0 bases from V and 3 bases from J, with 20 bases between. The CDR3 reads CAWSVRRAGGPHYGYTF. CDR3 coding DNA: TGTGCCTGGAGTGTACGACGAGCTGGCGGCCCACACTATGGCTACACCTTC.

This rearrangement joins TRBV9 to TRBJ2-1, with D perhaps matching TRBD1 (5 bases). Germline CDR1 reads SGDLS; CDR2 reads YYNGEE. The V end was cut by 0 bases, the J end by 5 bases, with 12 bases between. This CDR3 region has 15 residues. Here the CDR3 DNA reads TGTGCCAGCAGCGTAGAAGGGGATGTGGACAATGAGCAGTTCTTC. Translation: CASSVEGDVDNEQFF.

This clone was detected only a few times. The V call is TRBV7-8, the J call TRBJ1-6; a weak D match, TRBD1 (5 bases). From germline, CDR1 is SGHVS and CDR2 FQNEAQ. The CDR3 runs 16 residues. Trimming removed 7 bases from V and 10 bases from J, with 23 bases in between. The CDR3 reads CASIPVPTGFRSPLHF. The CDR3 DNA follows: TGTGCCAGCATCCCAGTACCCACAGGATTTAGGTCACCCCTCCACTTT.

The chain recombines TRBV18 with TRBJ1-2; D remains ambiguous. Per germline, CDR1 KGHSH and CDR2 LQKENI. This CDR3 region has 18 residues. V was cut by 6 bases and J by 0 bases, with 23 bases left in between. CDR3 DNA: TGTGCCAGCTCCCGCTATACCATGGTTCCGGAGACTAACTATGGCTACACCTTC. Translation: CASSRYTMVPETNYGYTF. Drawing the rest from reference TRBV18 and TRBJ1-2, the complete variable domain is NAGVMQNPRHLVRRRGQEARLRCSPMKGHSHVYWYRQLPEEGLKFMVYLQKENIIDESGMPKERFSAEFPKEGPSILRIQQVVRGDSAAYFCASSRYTMVPETNYGYTFGSGTRLTVV.